This passage covers 3 T cell receptor beta chains from one sample sequenced in a study of a mutant IDH1 vaccine in newly diagnosed glioma. The assay was immunoSEQ multiplex PCR, and TCRdb's table has in-frame clones only and misses some. Of 35,000 to 45,000 clones listed, 65% to 90% are singletons. Time point: week 35, safety follow-up. In every dose of vaccine, 300 ug of mutant IDH1 20-mer peptide was given alongside topical imiquimod. Antigens for these TCRs are unknown. Sequenced material: PBMCs, taken from a glioma patient whose treatment included an IDH1 peptide vaccine. The receptors come from a woman in her 50s with glioma.

The CDR3 region has the DNA TGTGCCAGCAGCTCGGGCGTCACTGAAGCTTTCTTT. Its protein product is CASSSGVTEAFF. The rearrangement links TRBV7-9 to TRBJ1-1; D not resolved. This CDR3 has 12 amino acids. The ends were cut back, 4 bases at V and 4 bases at J, with 7 bases in the middle. Germline V lookup: CDR1 SEHNR, CDR2 FQNEAQ (reference sequence). Full variable domain (missing parts from reference TRBV7-9 and TRBJ1-1): DTGVSQNPRHKITKRGQNVTFRCDPISEHNRLYWYRQTLGQGPEFLTYFQNEAQLEKSRLLSDRFSAERPKGSFSTLEIQRTEQGDSAMYLCASSSGVTEAFFGQGTRLTVV.

The chain joins TRBV27 to TRBJ2-7; 12 nucleotides match TRBD1. The CDR3 spans 15 residues. Trimming removed 0 bases from V and 4 bases from J; junction bases left unmatched: 1. From germline, CDR1 is MNHEY and CDR2 SMNVEV (reference sequence). CDR3 in DNA: TGTGCCAGCAGTTTATCGGGACAGGGGGCATACGAGCAGTACTTC. Its translation is CASSLSGQGAYEQYF.

The V and J genes are TRBV5-1 and TRBJ1-6, with 10 bases identical to TRBD1. The CDR3 loop spans 17 amino acids. Germline V gene data show CDR1 as SGHRS and CDR2 as YFSETQ. Trimming removed 3 bases from V and 9 bases from J; junction bases left unmatched: 12. CDR3 coding DNA: TGCGCCAGCAGCTCCACCTCCGCGGACAGGGGGACTTCACCCCTCCACTTT. This sequence encodes CASSSTSADRGTSPLHF.